This TCR beta chain was retrieved from a study of shared clonotypes between healthy human individuals (dated by TCRdb to the early 2020s). With regard to the full study: The cohort included a few men and a couple of women between 18 and 49 years of age. For each donor, CD4 naive and CD4 memory were each given three plates, CD8 naive was given two plates, and CD8 memory was given one plate. To estimate repertoire size and how much clonotypes are shared between individuals, the study performed deep sequencing of blood TCR repertoires from five healthy adults. Libraries were prepared and TCR repertoires were sequenced by different laboratories using diverse techniques, in order to increase sequencing depth and limit assay-specific biases. Per donor, leukapheresis produced somewhere between about 0.9 and 9 billion PBMCs.

Study-level results and caveats: Pairwise subsampling led to the expectation that sequencing depth would affect the degree of clonotype sharing among donors. Estimated clonotype richness was generally larger for naive than for memory subsets. Higher generation probabilities were observed for clonotypes shared by all four sorted-subset donors than for non-shared clonotypes. Rarefaction of sorted-subset datasets indicated incomplete sequencing despite the large sequencing depth. Because the study included only a small number of donors, the genetic and exposure-history diversity represented was limited. Only blood was sampled, and tissue TCR repertoires likely differ from those in blood. Across four donors, around 5% of naive CD4, roughly 3.5% of naive CD8, 2.3% of memory CD4, and approximately 0.4% of memory CD8 clonotypes were shared.

Using the deep immunoSEQ assay, TCR CDR3 regions were amplified from genomic DNA by multiplex PCR. Extracted genomic DNA from each cell subset was distributed evenly across all wells of several immunoSEQ 96-well plates, and each plate was treated as a replicate. For sorted subsets, approximately 190 ng genomic DNA, equal to tens of thousands of T cell genomes, was loaded into each replicate PCR. The purified libraries were quantified using a Qubit 3.0 fluorometer, sized with a Bioanalyzer 2100, and then quantified again using the KAPA Library Quantification kit. A separate single-read 150-cycle Illumina NextSeq 550 flow cell was used to sequence each immunoSEQ 96-well plate. The source study handled its data this way. Because the immunoSEQ output held only junctional sequences and lacked quality scores, the filtering could not match the filtering applied to full-length reads. To assign V/J genes and CDR3, sequences were annotated against IMGT germline references using PyIR, a Python wrapper for IgBLAST v1.9. Reads with weak V/J assignments (E-value above 1e-6), missing CDR3, stop codons, out-of-frame junctions, or ambiguous translated residues were removed. A V3J clonotype was defined by an identical inferred V gene, J gene, and CDR3 amino acid sequence. To compute the percentage overlap between repertoires, the number of shared unique clonotypes was divided by the size of the smaller repertoire. RTK rarefaction, the Chao1 estimator, and Recon v2.1 estimates of unobserved clonotypes were used to assess repertoire richness. OLGA was used to compute generation probabilities for all TCRbeta clonotypes that the gDNA method yielded from a handful of donors. In its TCRdb copy, this immuneACCESS table keeps in-frame sequences only and misses some clones. Where compared with another copy, unresolved V genes explain less than half of these, and the others have no known cause. Clone size and V and J calls were adopted from that table, with D and trimming inferred from the DNA. Present in this sample are more than 600,000 clones, 90% to 95% of which were seen just once. 24% of the sample is in the top ten clones.

This clone has only one observation. Its recognized antigen is unknown. Base qualities are missing; no much larger clone stands one base away. Based on the germline V gene (reference sequence), the CDR1 and CDR2 sequences are SEHNR and FQNEAQ. CDR3 length: 16 amino acids, cysteine to phenylalanine. CDR3 DNA is the only sequence kept; it has 48 bases, read in frame from the first base. Trimming removed 2 bases from V and 4 bases from J; the gene matches leave 6 bases unexplained. For the CD8 naive samples, CD45RO-negative cells were positively selected for CCR7, yielding a CD45RA+CCR7+ population from which TemRA cells were excluded. The donors were healthy, HIV-negative adults with no recently reported acute infections or vaccinations. All donors were Caucasian adults living in Nashville, Tennessee, USA. Blood was collected by leukapheresis, and PBMCs were isolated by Ficoll-Histopaque density gradient centrifugation and then cryopreserved in liquid nitrogen vapor phase. Analytical flow cytometry was used to check the purity and quantity of each magnetically sorted T cell population. Genomic DNA was isolated from each sorted fraction and quantified by UV absorbance on a Nanodrop 2000c.

Input material: naive CD8+ T cells sorted from blood. According to the study, the label for this sample's cell subset or site signals: CD45RA+CCR7+. Recombination connected TRBV7-9 to TRBJ2-2, and 8 junction bases match TRBD1. The sequence was obtained from a man in his thirties or forties in good health. CDR3 sequence: CASSLSQGASTGELFF. The nucleotide sequence reads TGTGCCAGCAGCTTATCCCAGGGGGCGAGCACCGGGGAGCTGTTTTTT. The CDR3, completed at both ends by the reference TRBV7-9 and TRBJ2-2 genes, gives the full variable domain DTGVSQNPRHKITKRGQNVTFRCDPISEHNRLYWYRQTLGQGPEFLTYFQNEAQLEKSRLLSDRFSAERPKGSFSTLEIQRTEQGDSAMYLCASSLSQGASTGELFFGEGSRLTVL.